What follows are 23 T cell receptor beta chains derived from one specimen sequenced in a study of T cell responses to AZD1222 COVID-19 vaccine. TCRdb's table, derived via immunoSEQ multiplex PCR, lists solely in-frame clones and lacks some. The data contain about 79,000 clones, 80% of them singletons. The source material was peripheral blood, sampled on day 0 of AZD1222 vaccination. These receptors were collected from an adult in good health.

The chain joins TRBV6-5 to TRBJ1-4; the D is unclear. The V gene's germline CDR1 is MNHEY and CDR2 SVGAGI. CDR3 length equals 13 residues. V was cut by 10 bases and J by 8 bases, with 17 bases left in between. CDR3 coding DNA: TGTGCCACAAAGACAATCAAAGGGGAAAAACTGTTTTTT. Protein sequence: CATKTIKGEKLFF.

This clone was seen once. CDR3 coding DNA: TGTGCCAGCAGTTTAGTGGACAGGGACGGCTACACCTTC. It translates to CASSLVDRDGYTF. The gene calls are TRBV12-3 or TRBV12-4 and TRBJ1-2; 8 nucleotides agree with TRBD1. The CDR3 spans 13 residues. The ends lost 1 base at V and 8 bases at J; junction bases unmatched: 3.

V is TRBV7-8 and J is TRBJ2-3; 8 bases agree with TRBD2. Germline V gene lookup returns CDR1 SGHVS and CDR2 FQNEAQ. There are 16 residues in the CDR3. J lost 3 bases, V lost 5 bases, and 10 bases had no gene match. CDR3 loop: CASSPNGRVRTDTQYF. As DNA, the CDR3 is TGTGCCAGCAGCCCCAACGGGAGGGTCAGAACAGATACGCAGTATTTT.

The CDR3 is CASSTENLMNTEAFF. DNA of the CDR3: TGTGCCAGCAGTACAGAAAACCTAATGAACACTGAAGCTTTCTTT. The chain has TRBV2 and TRBJ1-1; D is unresolved. Germline CDR1 and CDR2: SNHLY and FYNNEI. The CDR3 spans 15 residues. Deletions cut 5 bases from V and 0 bases from J, with 13 bases between.

The chain combines TRBV19 with TRBJ1-2; maybe TRBD1 (5 bases). This CDR3 has 14 residues. V was clipped by 6 bases and J by 4 bases, with 15 bases between them. Germline lookup yields CDR1 LNHDA and CDR2 SQIVND (reference sequence). The CDR3 DNA reads as TGTGCCAGTAGATACAGGCGGCAAAGCTATGGCTACACCTTC. It codes for CASRYRRQSYGYTF.

The J gene is TRBJ1-2, the V gene TRBV4-1; D is perhaps TRBD1 (6 bases). Germline V lookup: CDR1 MGHRA, CDR2 YSYEKL. CDR3 length: 14 amino acids. Trimming shortened V by 1 base and J by 4 bases, and 10 bases separated the two germline ends. Here the CDR3 DNA reads TGCGCCAGCAGCCAAGTCGGACAGATCTATGGCTACACCTTC. Protein product: CASSQVGQIYGYTF.

This clone was observed once. The J gene is TRBJ2-1, the V gene TRBV24-1, with D possibly matching TRBD2 (5 bases). Between the trimmed V and J ends, which lost 0 bases and 10 bases, there was a span of 9 bases. This CDR3 is built from 13 residues. Germline-derived CDR1 and CDR2 are KGHDR and SFDVKD. CDR3 coding DNA: TGTGCCACCAGTGATTTGTGGGGAGAGGAGCAGTTCTTC. This codes for CATSDLWGEEQFF.

V and J are TRBV11-3 and TRBJ2-1, with 10 bases that match TRBD2. V lost 3 bases and J lost 10; bases outside the gene matches: 6. CDR1 and CDR2 from the germline V gene are SGHNT and YENEEA. This CDR3 is 14 amino acids long. The DNA of the CDR3 is TGTGCCAGCAGCTTCAGTAGCGGGGGGAGCGAGCAGTTCTTC. It codes for CASSFSSGGSEQFF. Drawing the rest from reference TRBV11-3 and TRBJ2-1, the complete variable domain is EAGVVQSPRYKIIEKKQPVAFWCNPISGHNTLYWYLQNLGQGPELLIRYENEEAVDDSQLPKDRFSAERLKGVDSTLKIQPAELGDSAVYLCASSFSSGGSEQFFGPGTRLTVL.

The V call is TRBV24-1, the J call TRBJ2-6, with TRBD2 as a possible D gene (5 bases). Trimming stripped 2 bases from V and 2 bases from J, with 9 bases between. Germline assignment: CDR1 KGHDR and CDR2 SFDVKD. The CDR3 length is 16 residues. CDR3 bases: TGTGCCACCAGTGATTATACCGGGACTGGGGCCAACGTCCTGACTTTC. Translated: CATSDYTGTGANVLTF.

This chain uses TRBV7-5 with TRBJ2-1; the D call TRBD1 from the table was never checked on the DNA. TRBV7-5 is shown as a pseudogene. This CDR3 is built from 19 residues. The CDR3 coding sequence is TGTGTCAGAAGCTTCCAAGACAGGGGGCCTAAGAGCTCCTACAATGAGCAGTTCTTC. Translated, it gives CVRSFQDRGPKSSYNEQFF.

This chain links TRBV13 with TRBJ2-2; D perhaps matches TRBD2 (5 bases). Germline V gene lookup returns CDR1 PRHDT and CDR2 FYEKMQ (reference sequence). This CDR3 spans 15 amino acids. V dropped 4 bases and J dropped 6 bases, with 15 bases sitting between them. CDR3 residues: CASSSGGLLAGELFF. The CDR3, as DNA: TGTGCCAGCAGCTCCGGCGGGTTGTTAGCCGGGGAGCTGTTTTTT.

V gene TRBV5-4 combines with J gene TRBJ1-6, with D unclear. Trimming removed 1 base at V and 0 bases at J, with 5 bases between. CDR3 size: 15 residues. From germline, CDR1 is SGHNT and CDR2 YYREEE (reference sequence). The chain's CDR3 is CASSLRDSYNSPLHF. The CDR3 bases are TGTGCCAGCAGCTTGAGGGACTCCTATAATTCACCCCTCCACTTT.

The V gene is TRBV4-1, the J gene TRBJ1-3; D might be TRBD1 (5 bases). V was trimmed by 1 base and J by 0 bases, leaving 7 bases between them. In germline, CDR1 is MGHRA, CDR2 YSYEKL. This CDR3 has 15 amino acids. The chain's CDR3 is CASSQATASGNTIYF. CDR3 coding DNA: TGCGCCAGCAGCCAAGCGACAGCCTCTGGAAACACCATATATTTT.

The chain's CDR3 is CASSVGTGAYNEQFF. CDR3 nucleotides: TGTGCCAGCAGTGTGGGAACAGGCGCCTACAATGAGCAGTTCTTC. The chain recombines TRBV6-4 with TRBJ2-1; D might be TRBD1 (5 bases). Germline CDR1 reads MRHNA; CDR2 reads SNTAGT. The CDR3 loop spans 15 amino acids. Trimming took 4 bases from V and 2 from J, leaving 12 bases between them.

The CDR3 DNA reads TGTGCCTGGACCCCAAATAGCGGGAGCTTTACAGATACGCAGTATTTT. It translates to CAWTPNSGSFTDTQYF. This chain links TRBV30 with TRBJ2-3; the match to TRBD2 covers 9 bases. CDR1 is GTSNPN, CDR2 SVGIG, per germline (reference sequence). Trimming at V came to 4 bases and at J to 3 bases, leaving 11 bases not matched to a gene. CDR3 size: 16 residues.

The chain couples TRBV20-1 to TRBJ1-1; tentatively, D is TRBD1 (6 bases). The V gene lost 7 bases and the J gene lost 5 bases, with 11 bases spanning the gap. This CDR3 contains 11 residues. Germline CDR1 DFQATT, CDR2 SNEGSKA (reference sequence). This CDR3 reads CSVGGRTEAFF. The CDR3 DNA reads TGCAGTGTAGGGGGAAGGACTGAAGCTTTCTTT.

CDR3 coding DNA: TGCGCCAGCAGCTTGGGGGTAGCGACCGGCCCTACTAGCACAGATACGCAGTATTTT. It codes for CASSLGVATGPTSTDTQYF. The chain recombines TRBV5-1 with TRBJ2-3; perhaps TRBD2 as D (5 bases). From germline, CDR1 is SGHRS and CDR2 YFSETQ. The CDR3 runs to 19 residues. With 0 bases removed from V and 0 bases from J, the gap between germline ends came to 20 bases.

This chain uses TRBV30 with TRBJ1-2; a possible D gene is TRBD1 (6 bases). Germline-derived CDR1 and CDR2 are GTSNPN and SVGIG (reference sequence). CDR3 length: 14 residues. The V and J ends lost 2 bases and 2 bases respectively, with 12 bases between them. The CDR3: CAWSTDSRNYGYTF. CDR3 in DNA: TGTGCCTGGAGTACGGACAGCCGAAACTATGGCTACACCTTC.

The chain employs TRBV24-1 and TRBJ2-1, with no clear D. The V end was cut by 2 bases, the J end by 10 bases, with 8 bases between. The CDR3 totals 12 residues. Looked up from germline, CDR1 is KGHDR and CDR2 is SFDVKD. The CDR3 DNA sequence: TGTGCCACCAGTGATTCCGATGGGGAGCAGTTCTTC. Translated: CATSDSDGEQFF.

CDR3 sequence: CASSLPQTEYGYTF. CDR3 DNA: TGCGCCAGCAGCTTGCCCCAGACAGAATATGGCTACACCTTC. V is TRBV5-1 and J is TRBJ1-2, with a tentative D call TRBD1 (5 bases). The germline gives CDR1 SGHRS, CDR2 YFSETQ. V was shortened by 1 base and J by 5 bases, with 12 bases between the two germline ends. The CDR3 consists of 14 residues.

This chain connects TRBV24-1 to TRBJ1-5; 7 bases are a match to TRBD1. Per germline, CDR1 KGHDR and CDR2 SFDVKD. V gave up 4 bases and J gave up 3 bases; unmatched junction bases: 8. The CDR3 spans 16 residues. CDR3 nucleotide sequence: TGTGCCACCAGTGACCGTGACAGGGCCCTCAATCAGCCCCAGCATTTT. It translates to CATSDRDRALNQPQHF.

The chain carries TRBV30 and TRBJ2-1; 16 bases map to TRBD2. The CDR3 runs 15 residues. Germline lookup yields CDR1 GTSNPN and CDR2 SVGIG (reference sequence). Trimming at V came to 3 bases and at J to 8 bases, leaving 4 bases not matched to a gene. This chain's CDR3 is CAWRGLAGGVDEQFF. The CDR3 nucleotides read TGTGCCTGGAGGGGACTAGCGGGAGGGGTCGATGAGCAGTTCTTC.

This clone has a handful of counts. J is TRBJ1-1 and V is TRBV5-4, with a weak D call TRBD1 (5 bases). The V end lost 0 bases, the J end lost 0 bases, and 12 bases lay between the germline ends. From germline, CDR1 is SGHNT and CDR2 YYREEE (reference sequence). The CDR3 extends over 16 amino acids. The CDR3 protein is CASSLGSRVMNTEAFF. DNA for the CDR3: TGTGCCAGCAGCTTGGGCTCCAGGGTGATGAACACTGAAGCTTTCTTT.